The 14 T cell receptor beta chains reported below all come from one sample, sequenced in a study of vaccination and CD4 T cells after COVID-19. Their recognized antigens are unknown. As for treatment: roughly 11-day PBMC culture with coronavirus spike peptide pools or control peptides (ViraFEST assay). The Oncomine TCR Beta short-read assay was applied to DNA of cultured CD4+ T cells. From the PCR reads, TCRdb called clonotypes with MiXCR, one entry per CDR3 protein. This sample yields 17,000 or so distinct CDR3 sequences, of which roughly 55% are seen a single time; approximately 7.5% belongs to the top ten. Sequenced input: CD4+ T cells from blood, cultured in vitro. All receptors derive from a human donor who had recovered from COVID-19.

CDR3 residues: CASSSFQGVLTEAFF. CDR3 DNA sequence: TGTGCCAGCAGCTCCTTCCAGGGAGTTCTGACTGAAGCTTTCTTT. The V call is TRBV11-2, the J call TRBJ1-1, with D possibly being TRBD1 (5 bases). The CDR3 has 15 amino acids. Germline CDR1 reads SGHAT; CDR2 reads FQNNGV. V was clipped by 4 bases and J by 5 bases, with 17 bases between them.

The rearrangement uses TRBV27 and TRBJ1-2, with D unclear. The CDR3 has 14 residues. V was trimmed by 6 bases and J by 0 bases, leaving 11 bases between them. Per the germline V gene, CDR1 is MNHEY and CDR2 is SMNVEV (reference sequence). The chain's CDR3 is CASRGGLSNYGYTF. In nucleotides, the CDR3 is TGTGCCAGCAGGGGCGGTTTATCTAACTATGGCTACACCTTC.

The rearrangement links TRBV11-2 to TRBJ1-2; no clear D. Trimming removed 3 bases at V and 4 bases at J, with 18 bases between. The germline gives CDR1 SGHAT, CDR2 FQNNGV. There are 16 residues in the CDR3. The CDR3 sequence: CASSLAGTLATYGYTF. The DNA for the CDR3 is TGTGCCAGCAGCTTGGCAGGAACATTAGCGACCTATGGCTACACCTTC.

The rearrangement joins TRBV19 to TRBJ2-2; D remains unclear. CDR1 and CDR2 from the germline V gene are LNHDA and SQIVND (reference sequence). V lost 7 bases, J lost 2 bases, and 8 bases lay in between. The CDR3 has 13 amino acids. CDR3: CASNEVNTGELFF. In DNA, the CDR3 is TGTGCCAGTAATGAGGTTAACACCGGGGAGCTGTTTTTT.

The genes are TRBV5-1 and TRBJ1-1, with a weak D call TRBD1 (5 bases). V lost 5 bases and J lost 2, with 10 bases in between. This CDR3 is 13 amino acids long. Germline-derived CDR1 and CDR2 are SGHRS and YFSETQ. The CDR3 DNA reads as TGCGCCAGCAGTCCCGGGACTAACACTGAAGCTTTCTTT. Amino acids: CASSPGTNTEAFF.

The J gene is TRBJ2-1, the V gene TRBV30; TRBD2 matches 7 bases. This CDR3 has 14 residues. CDR1 is GTSNPN, CDR2 SVGIG, per germline (reference sequence). V lost 3 bases to trimming and J lost 7 bases; unmatched junction nucleotides: 9. CDR3 in amino acids: CAWRWGGSLNEQFF. The CDR3, as DNA: TGTGCCTGGAGATGGGGCGGGAGCTTAAATGAGCAGTTCTTC.

In its sample, this clonotype is medium-sized. The V call is TRBV5-8, the J call TRBJ1-2; 9 nucleotides line up with TRBD1. The junction had 12 bases not matched to a gene; V was cut back by 4 bases and J by 5 bases. CDR1 is SGHTS, CDR2 YDEGEE, per germline. This CDR3 is 16 amino acids long. The CDR3, as DNA: TGTGCCAGCAGCAGAACCGGGACAGGGAAGGAATATGGCTACACCTTC. Amino acid sequence: CASSRTGTGKEYGYTF.

This clonotype was counted a few times. The rearrangement joins TRBV6-1 to TRBJ2-7; 11 bases agree with TRBD2. Germline V gene sequence: CDR1 MNHNS, CDR2 SASEGT. The CDR3 covers 17 residues. With 7 bases clipped from V and 2 bases from J, the junction kept 13 bases outside the gene matches. This chain's CDR3 is CASTQLRGSGRAYEQYF. CDR3 nucleotide sequence: TGTGCCAGCACCCAACTTAGAGGTAGCGGGAGGGCCTACGAGCAGTACTTC.

The chain joins TRBV27 to TRBJ2-7; 8 nucleotides match TRBD1. Germline V lookup: CDR1 MNHEY, CDR2 SMNVEV (reference sequence). The CDR3 runs 13 residues. Trimming at V came to 8 bases and at J to 2 bases, leaving 5 bases not matched to a gene. In DNA form, the CDR3 reads TGTGCCAGCGGACAGGGAAGTGCCTACGAGCAGTACTTC. This codes for CASGQGSAYEQYF.

This clonotype was counted only a few times. The V gene is TRBV24-1, the J gene TRBJ2-7; D is undetermined. Per the germline V gene, CDR1 is KGHDR and CDR2 is SFDVKD. CDR3 length: 11 amino acids. Trimming stripped 4 bases from V and 7 bases from J, with 7 bases between. The CDR3 bases are TGTGCCACCAGTGAGGCCGATGAGCAGTACTTC. Protein product: CATSEADEQYF.

The chain is built from TRBV19 and TRBJ1-2; D possibly corresponds to TRBD1 (5 bases). CDR3 length: 16 amino acids. Germline CDR1 reads LNHDA; CDR2 reads SQIVND (reference sequence). Trimming stripped 3 bases from V and 6 bases from J, with 20 bases between. The CDR3 coding sequence is TGTGCCAGTAGTATCCGCTCCGTAGGGAGGGGAGATGGCTACACCTTC. Residues: CASSIRSVGRGDGYTF.

This clonotype was observed a few times. The chain links TRBV19 to TRBJ1-5; D may be TRBD1 (5 bases). V lost 5 bases to trimming and J lost 0 bases, with 14 bases between them. The germline V gene encodes CDR1 LNHDA and CDR2 SQIVND (reference sequence). This CDR3 is built from 16 residues. This CDR3 reads CASSVLRGNSNQPQHF. The CDR3 nucleotides are TGTGCCAGTAGTGTCCTTCGGGGGAATAGCAATCAGCCCCAGCATTTT.

This clonotype has more than one count but fewer than ten. This CDR3 reads CASSEWRASNGAQHF. CDR3 coding DNA: TGCGCCAGCAGTGAGTGGAGAGCCTCTAACGGCGCCCAGCATTTT. The rearrangement uses TRBV10-2 and TRBJ1-5; D unclear. V gave up 1 base and J gave up 11 bases, with 18 bases separating them. CDR1 WSHSY and CDR2 SAAADI come from the germline V gene. The length of the CDR3 is 15 residues.

V and J are TRBV20-1 and TRBJ1-2; tentatively, D is TRBD1 (5 bases). V was shortened by 7 bases and J by 2 bases, with 11 bases between the two germline ends. The CDR3 spans 12 residues. Looked up from germline, CDR1 is DFQATT and CDR2 is SNEGSKA (reference sequence). CDR3 amino acids: CSVAGTNYGYTF. CDR3 nucleotide sequence: TGCAGTGTGGCAGGGACCAACTATGGCTACACCTTC.